This TCR beta chain was recorded in a study of technical replicates of blood from several donors (TCRdb year 2017). A note on this clone: This receptor's antigen is unknown. No base qualities exist here, and no much larger clone lies one base off it.

At the junction V is shortened by 1 base and J by 4 bases; bases outside the gene matches: 6. The germline V gene (reference sequence) supplies CDR1 SGHAT and CDR2 FQDESV. Reading from cysteine to phenylalanine, the CDR3 counts 15 amino acids. Just the 45-base CDR3 DNA is kept, in frame starting at base 1. The library was generated by the immunoSEQ multiplex PCR assay. This immuneACCESS table, as held by TCRdb, lists in-frame sequences with V and J called but not all clones. Of the missing ones, under half trace to an unresolved V gene in checked studies; the others have no known cause. The sample data list some 66,000 clones, and roughly 98% of these were observed just once. Roughly 0.17% of the sample belongs to the ten largest clones.

The origin of this receptor is a human donor in good health. Specimen: T cells isolated from PBMCs. Here the chain combines TRBV11-1 and TRBJ2-7, with TRBD1 identical over 8 junction bases. At the DNA level, the sequence is TGTGCCAGCAGCTTAGTGGCAGGGGGCTCGTACGAGCAGTACTTC. Its coded protein is CASSLVAGGSYEQYF.